The rows below give T cell receptor beta chains drawn from one sample of a study of human T cells and chemical hapten exposure. A single record per CDR3 protein comes from TCRdb applying MiXCR to the RACE reads. The sample has 89,000 or so distinct CDR3 sequences, about 6.3% seen once. The specimen comprised whole blood, sampled in connection with sensitization to the hapten diphenylcyclopropenone (DPC). Receptors originate from a woman between 25 and 40 years old with alopecia areata. Some clones in this sample may be carry-over from other donors' samples. The CDR3 runs from the conserved cysteine through the conserved F or W. A D gene is named only where the DNA matches it firmly. The size field is filled for only some rows; it gives once, few, many or a size class.

V	J	size	D	CDR3	DNA
TRBV10-3	TRBJ2-3	many	NA	CAISEARDTDTQYF	TGTGCCATCAGTGAGGCCAGAGACACAGATACGCAGTATTTT
TRBV19	TRBJ2-7	many	NA	CASSSLVGGAGGEQYF	TGTGCCAGTAGTAGCCTCGTCGGGGGCGCCGGGGGCGAGCAGTACTTC
TRBV6-1	TRBJ1-1	many	NA	CATSTPFNTEAFF	TGTGCCACCTCGACCCCTTTCAACACTGAAGCTTTCTTT
TRBV30	TRBJ1-5	many	TRBD1	CAWSTGGNQPQHF	TGTGCCTGGAGCACAGGGGGCAATCAGCCCCAGCATTTT
TRBV11-2	TRBJ2-7	many	NA	CASSLDLARSPYEQYF	TGTGCCAGCAGCTTAGACCTTGCCAGGAGCCCCTACGAGCAGTACTTC
TRBV7-9	TRBJ2-6	many	NA	CASSFGVTTGANVLTF	TGTGCCAGCAGCTTCGGAGTTACCACTGGGGCCAACGTCCTGACTTTC
TRBV5-5	TRBJ2-1	NA	TRBD1	CASSSRQGTYNEQFF	TGTGCCAGCAGCTCCCGACAGGGAACCTACAATGAGCAGTTCTTC
TRBV25-1	TRBJ2-3	many	NA	CASKLGGPTDTQYF	TGTGCCAGCAAGCTCGGGGGACCCACAGATACGCAGTATTTT
TRBV5-1	TRBJ2-3	many	NA	CASSLFSSFTDTQYF	TGCGCCAGCAGCTTGTTTTCTAGCTTCACAGATACGCAGTATTTT
TRBV21-1	TRBJ1-5	NA	NA	CASSKIPGEFQPQHF	TGTGCCAGCAGCAAAATTCCCGGGGAATTTCAGCCCCAGCATTTT
TRBV6-2/TRBV6-3	TRBJ1-5	few	TRBD1	CASSPTGVSNQPQHF	TGTGCCAGCAGCCCGACAGGGGTGAGCAATCAGCCCCAGCATTTT
TRBV12-3/TRBV12-4	TRBJ1-1	few	NA	CASSWGTRLTEAFF	TGTGCCAGCAGCTGGGGGACACGCCTCACTGAAGCTTTCTTT
TRBV10-3	TRBJ1-6	many	NA	CAISGGNSPLHF	TGTGCCATCAGTGGCGGTAATTCACCCCTCCACTTT
TRBV11-1	TRBJ2-1	many	NA	CASRGAGRDYNEQFF	TGTGCCAGCAGGGGCGCCGGAAGGGACTACAATGAGCAGTTCTTC
TRBV18	TRBJ2-1	many	TRBD1	CASSLRTGKDRYNEQFF	TGTGCCAGCTCACTCAGGACAGGGAAGGACCGCTACAATGAGCAGTTCTTC
TRBV7-9	TRBJ1-2	many	TRBD1	CASSQGTASHPFYGYTF	TGTGCCAGCAGCCAGGGGACAGCATCGCACCCTTTCTATGGCTACACCTTC
TRBV6-5	TRBJ1-2	NA	NA	CASSPNHNYGYTF	TGTGCCAGCAGTCCAAACCATAACTATGGCTACACCTTC
TRBV5-4	TRBJ1-2	NA	NA	CASRGLYYGYTF	TGTGCCAGCAGGGGACTTTACTATGGCTACACCTTC